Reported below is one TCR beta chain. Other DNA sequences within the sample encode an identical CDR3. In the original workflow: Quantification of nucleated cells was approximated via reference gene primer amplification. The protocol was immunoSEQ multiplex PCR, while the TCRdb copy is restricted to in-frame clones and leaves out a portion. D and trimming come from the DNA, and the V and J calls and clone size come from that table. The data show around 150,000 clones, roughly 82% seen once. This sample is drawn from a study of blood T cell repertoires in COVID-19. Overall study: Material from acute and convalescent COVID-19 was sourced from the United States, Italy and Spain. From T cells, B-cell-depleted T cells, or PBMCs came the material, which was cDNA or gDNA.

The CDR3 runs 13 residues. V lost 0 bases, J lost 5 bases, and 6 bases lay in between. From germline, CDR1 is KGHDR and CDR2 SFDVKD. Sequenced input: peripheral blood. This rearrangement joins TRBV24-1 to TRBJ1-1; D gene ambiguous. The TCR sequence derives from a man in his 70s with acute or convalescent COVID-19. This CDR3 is CATSDLRGTEAFF. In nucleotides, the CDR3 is TGTGCCACCAGTGATTTGCGAGGGACTGAAGCTTTCTTT.